This T cell receptor (beta chain) was recorded in a study of T cells in Graves' hyperthyroidism and ophthalmopathy. Study-level findings and limits: Expanded thyroid clonotypes (above 0.001) were mostly also found in blood. Ophthalmopathy, as predicted by the model, came a median around 7 months after the prediction.

Regions amplified from RNA transcripts were the TCR beta CDR3 regions. A set of HTBI primers served as the primers for a first-round RT-PCR of the TCR CDR3. From the multiplex PCR reads, TCRdb called clonotypes with MiXCR, one entry per CDR3 protein. This table has 530,000 or so distinct CDR3 sequences, approximately 25% appearing once. CDR1 is LGHDT and CDR2 is YNNKEL in the germline V gene (reference sequence). Trimming cost V 4 bases and J 0 bases, with 30 bases left between them. The CDR3 runs to 21 residues. This clonotype was detected many times. What it binds is unknown. Sequencing was carried out using blood. This chain connects TRBV3-1 to TRBJ1-1; TRBD1 might be the D (5 bases). This sequence was found in a woman in her 30s with Graves' ophthalmopathy. The CDR3 DNA is TGTGCCAGCAGCCCGGCCTTTTGGGGGTATAGGGCAGAGGGCATGAACACTGAAGCTTTCTTT. It codes for CASSPAFWGYRAEGMNTEAFF. The full variable domain, with the rest looked up from reference TRBV3-1 and TRBJ1-1, is DTAVSQTPKYLVTQMGNDKSIKCEQNLGHDTMYWYKQDSKKFLKIMFSYNNKELIINETVPNRFSPKSPDKAHLNLHINSLELGDSAVYFCASSPAFWGYRAEGMNTEAFFGQGTRLTVV.